The entry below gives a single T cell receptor (beta chain) sequence along with its context. The antigen it recognizes is unknown. Base qualities were left out, and no much larger clone turns up one base away. The data are from a study of shared clonotypes between healthy human individuals (dated by TCRdb to 2018 to 2021). Context from the whole study: Three men and two women, aged 18 to 49 years, made up the cohort. To estimate repertoire size and how much clonotypes are shared between individuals, the study performed deep sequencing of blood TCR repertoires from about five healthy adults. To increase sequencing depth and limit assay-specific biases, TCR repertoire library preparation and sequencing were carried out by different laboratories using diverse techniques. For each donor, CD4 naive and CD4 memory were each given three plates, CD8 naive was given two plates, and CD8 memory was given one plate. Leukapheresis yielded between about 0.94 and 8.9 billion PBMCs per donor.

The donors were healthy, HIV-negative adults who had no recently reported acute infections or vaccinations. Every donor was a Caucasian adult living in Nashville, Tennessee, USA. CD4+ T cells were enriched through magnetic negative selection, after which naive cells were positively selected on CD45RA and the remaining negative fraction served as the memory subset. Blood was collected by leukapheresis, and PBMCs were isolated by Ficoll-Histopaque density gradient centrifugation and then cryopreserved in liquid nitrogen vapor phase. Analytical flow cytometry was used to check the purity and quantity of every magnetically sorted T cell population. Genomic DNA was isolated from each sorted fraction and quantified by UV absorbance on a Nanodrop 2000c. Summary of the overall study and its limitations: Pairwise subsampling led to the expectation that sequencing depth would affect the degree of clonotype sharing among donors. Only blood was sampled, and tissue TCR repertoires likely differ from those in blood. Incomplete sequencing was indicated by rarefaction of sorted-subset datasets, despite the large sequencing depth. Higher generation probabilities were observed for clonotypes shared by all four sorted-subset donors than for non-shared clonotypes. When a few donors were compared, the shared fraction of clonotypes was 5% to 6.5% for naive CD4, about 4% for naive CD8, 2% to 2.5% for memory CD4, and about 0.36% for memory CD8. The small number of donors limited the genetic and exposure-history diversity represented. Larger estimated clonotype richness was generally found for naive subsets than for memory subsets.

Using the deep immunoSEQ assay, multiplex PCR amplified TCR CDR3 regions from genomic DNA. Genomic DNA extracted from each cell subset was distributed evenly over all wells of several immunoSEQ 96-well plates, and each plate served as one replicate. For sorted subsets, around 0.2 ug of genomic DNA, equivalent to 30,000 or so T cell genomes, went into each replicate PCR. The purified libraries were quantified using a Qubit 3.0 fluorometer, sized with a Bioanalyzer 2100, and then quantified again using the KAPA Library Quantification kit. A separate single-read 150-cycle Illumina NextSeq 550 flow cell was used to sequence each immunoSEQ 96-well plate. For the original study's pipeline: Because the immunoSEQ output held only junctional sequences and lacked quality scores, the filtering could not match the filtering applied to full-length reads. Sequences were annotated with PyIR, a Python wrapper for IgBLAST v1.9, using IMGT germline references to assign V/J genes and CDR3. Any read was removed if the V/J assignment was weak (E-value above 1e-6), the CDR3 was missing, or the read contained stop codons, out-of-frame junctions, or ambiguous translated residues. V3J clonotypes were defined as sequences sharing the same inferred V gene, J gene, and CDR3 amino acid sequence. Percentage overlap between repertoires was calculated by dividing the number of shared unique clonotypes by the size of the smaller repertoire. Repertoire richness was assessed with RTK rarefaction, the Chao1 estimator, and Recon v2.1 estimates of unobserved clonotypes. For all TCRbeta clonotypes obtained by the gDNA method from a few donors, generation probabilities were computed with OLGA. TCRdb took this table from immuneACCESS and kept in-frame rearrangements with V and J called. Such tables lack part of the clones; where checked against another copy, unresolved V genes explain under half of the gap, and the rest is unexplained. That table supplies the V and J calls and clone size; D and trimming were determined from the DNA. For this sample the table gives roughly 2.2 million clones, of which approximately 95% were detected only once. Roughly 0.36% of the sample rests with the top ten.

V drops 0 bases and J drops 10 bases, leaving 19 bases in between. The germline V gene provides CDR1 MNHNS and CDR2 SASEGT. The CDR3 spans 16 residues, from the cysteine through the phenylalanine. Just the 48-base CDR3 DNA is kept, in frame starting at base 1. The chain was built from TRBV6-1 and TRBJ2-1, with the D call perhaps TRBD1 or TRBD2, each one matching 5 bases. This clonotype was sampled from a man aged 18 to 35 in good health. Some clones in this sample may be carry-over from other donors' samples. The specimen was naive CD4+ T cells from PBMCs. The cell subset or site label of this sample denotes: CD45RA+ positively selected. CDR3 region: CASSEAPGPNLREQFF. The base sequence is TGTGCCAGCAGTGAAGCCCCGGGACCCAACCTTAGGGAGCAGTTCTTC.